The TCR beta chain described here comes from a study of CD4 T cells in relation to SARS-CoV-2 and coronaviruses. CDR1 and CDR2 (germline): SGDLS, YYNGEE. The CDR3 is made up of 15 amino acids. V shed 0 bases and J shed 4 bases, with 12 bases lying between them. In the case of this clone: Its antigen is not identified.

Overall study findings and caveats: The cross-reactivity analysis covered only spike protein, not other viral proteins.

Before the COVID-19 pandemic, during about 2010-2018, CD4+ T cells were taken from unexposed donors. The cells were cultured for under twelve days before CD4+ T cells were isolated. This table comes from immunoSEQ multiplex PCR, and its TCRdb copy is limited to in-frame clones, with some not included. Of 20,000 or so clones listed, approximately 78% are singletons. The receptor's source is a human donor in good health. The chain links TRBV9 to TRBJ2-3; D might be TRBD1 or TRBD2, each matching 5 bases. Sequencing was performed on CD4+ T cells from PBMCs, cultured in vitro. The chain's CDR3 is CASSVAGPSPDTQYF. CDR3 sequence (DNA): TGTGCCAGCAGCGTAGCAGGGCCTAGCCCAGATACGCAGTATTTT.